Listed below are T cell receptor beta chains from one sample, sequenced in a study of response to subunit inactivated influenza vaccine. In TCRdb, the RT-PCR reads were re-called with MiXCR into one record per CDR3 protein. The sample lists some 550,000 distinct CDR3 sequences; roughly 25% were seen once. In addition, the sample was reused for a study of T cells expressing NK-cell markers.

Here the sequenced sample was CD4+ T cells sorted from PBMCs, taken 11 to 12 days after vaccination. The receptors shown here come from a man between 50 and 59 years old who received an inactivated influenza vaccine. Each CDR3 is given with its conserved first and last residue. The size entry is marked missing in some rows and otherwise reads once, few, many or a size class.

cdr3_aa j_call clone_size v_call
CASRPGTRYDEQFF TRBJ2-1 few TRBV12-3/TRBV12-4
CSVVQGGVQETQYF TRBJ2-5 . TRBV29-1
CASSPAGGNSPLHF TRBJ1-6 few TRBV18
CASSLDLVSGEKLFF TRBJ1-4 . TRBV12-3/TRBV12-4
CASSPRSAKASTEAFF TRBJ1-1 . TRBV18
CASSKEAGVLFF TRBJ2-2 . TRBV7-3
CASSVTPRDTQYF TRBJ2-3 few TRBV2
CSVDLRDRGNEQFF TRBJ2-1 . TRBV29-1
CASSLSGRLTYNEQFF TRBJ2-1 . TRBV3-1
CASSLETRYEQYF TRBJ2-7 . TRBV7-9
CASSYSSGTGREQYF TRBJ2-7 . TRBV6-2/TRBV6-3
CATGVITEAFF TRBJ1-1 . TRBV7-9
CASKLAGERNEQFF TRBJ2-1 few TRBV5-1
CATSESGYNEQFF TRBJ2-1 few TRBV24-1
CASSTGGRVTDTQYF TRBJ2-3 few TRBV19
CPTSGAASYEQYF TRBJ2-7 . TRBV24-1
CSAPRRGMAEAFF TRBJ1-1 few TRBV20-1
CASSDGDYTF TRBJ1-2 few TRBV2
CASSQDGGVYNSPLHF TRBJ1-6 . TRBV3-1
CASNLMGGTSGSKQFF TRBJ2-1 few TRBV7-9
CASSFLPRQGQETQYF TRBJ2-5 . TRBV5-1
CASRRELAGGPTDTQYF TRBJ2-3 . TRBV7-2
CASSRWGNPDTDTQYF TRBJ2-3 few TRBV14
CSARQASTNEKLFF TRBJ1-4 . TRBV20-1
CASTQGRGRSNQPQHF TRBJ1-5 many TRBV12-3/TRBV12-4
CASSPRDRMGVNTGELFF TRBJ2-2 few TRBV5-1
CAISDPSRRNETQYF TRBJ2-5 few TRBV10-3
CASMVARGVYGYTF TRBJ1-2 . TRBV28
CASSLEMTGPLRVRF TRBJ2-7 . TRBV28
CASSQDRLAGANVLTF TRBJ2-6 once TRBV4-3
CASSLGPVGGELFF TRBJ2-2 few TRBV7-8
CASSHSSGGRYEQYF TRBJ2-7 few TRBV3-1
CASSEALWTSYNEQFF TRBJ2-1 . TRBV2
CASSFSPGTGNTEAFF TRBJ1-1 . TRBV7-9
CASSTGDRGPYEQYF TRBJ2-7 many TRBV5-1
CASSQDHRGQGTDTQYF TRBJ2-3 . TRBV14